This T cell receptor beta chain was identified during a study of post-analysis software for immune sequencing data. Study information: In terms of disease course, relapsing-remitting, secondary progressive and progressive-relapsing multiple sclerosis were included. Findings and caveats of the study: About 5 TRBV segments (TRBV5-6, TRBV5-1 and TRBV20-1 among them) occurred more frequently in patients than in controls. A significant reduction in normalized Chao1 diversity was observed in multiple sclerosis patients versus controls.

Unique molecular identifiers were carried by the TCR beta cDNA libraries. Approximately 500,000 cDNA molecules were recovered from an input of about 1 to 10 million T cells. Via MiXCR, TCRdb re-called the PCR reads, giving one row per CDR3 protein. This table holds roughly 870,000 distinct CDR3 sequences, roughly 58% found once. Germline V gene sequence: CDR1 MNHNY, CDR2 SVGAGI (reference sequence). The CDR3 sequence is 15 residues long. Deletions cut 2 bases from V and 0 bases from J, with 11 bases between. Concerning this clonotype: Its specificity is not known.

Sample: blood. The clonotype comes from a girl aged 5 to 17 with multiple sclerosis. The rearrangement joins TRBV6-6 to TRBJ2-7; the D gene is possibly TRBD2 (6 bases). CDR3 nucleotides: TGTGCCAGCAGTTACGGGGGGACGCTCTCCTACGAGCAGTACTTC. It specifies CASSYGGTLSYEQYF.